The 27 T cell receptor beta chains listed next were all sequenced from one sample in a study of T cell repertoires in cytomegalovirus infection. TCRdb processed the reads anew with MiXCR; each CDR3 protein has one entry. The repertoire holds about 770,000 distinct CDR3 sequences, with approximately 32% as singletons. For these TCRs, the target antigens are not known. Sequencing used cultured CD8+ T cells from PBMCs, obtained from culture after CMV antigen stimulation. These TCRs come from a human donor in good health (CMV status not recorded). Some clones in this sample may be carry-over from other donors' samples.

The genes are TRBV9 and TRBJ2-1; 12 nucleotides line up with TRBD2. CDR1 SGDLS and CDR2 YYNGEE come from the germline V gene. The CDR3 extends over 15 amino acids. The V and J ends lost 4 bases and 8 bases, in that order; junction bases with no gene match: 7. The CDR3 nucleotides are TGTGCCAGCAGCTTCGGACTAGCGGGGATAGATGAGCAGTTCTTC. It yields the protein CASSFGLAGIDEQFF.

This clonotype appeared a single time. The chain couples TRBV6-6 to TRBJ1-2; a possible D gene is TRBD1 (6 bases). Per germline, CDR1 MNHNY and CDR2 SVGAGI (reference sequence). V was pared by 6 bases and J by 7 bases, with 21 bases between. The CDR3 loop spans 15 amino acids. Here the CDR3 DNA reads TGTGCCAGCAGCCCAGTTAAGGGGGGCAGATCTGGCTACACCTTC. It codes for CASSPVKGGRSGYTF.

This clonotype was recorded a few times. The chain carries TRBV7-9 and TRBJ2-1; TRBD2 matches 8 bases. This CDR3 comprises 16 residues. V lost 4 bases, J lost 4 bases, and 9 bases stayed unmatched. Germline CDR1 reads SEHNR; CDR2 reads FQNEAQ (reference sequence). The CDR3 loop is CASSWSGGRRYNEQFF. For the CDR3, the DNA is TGTGCCAGCAGCTGGAGCGGGGGTCGTCGTTACAATGAGCAGTTCTTC.

This chain links TRBV7-8 with TRBJ1-2; D is possibly TRBD1 (6 bases). V was trimmed by 2 bases and J by 4 bases, leaving 14 bases between them. There are 15 residues in the CDR3. The germline V gene encodes CDR1 SGHVS and CDR2 FQNEAQ. CDR3 sequence reads: CASSLLGTGIYGYTF. The CDR3 DNA reads as TGTGCCAGCAGCTTACTGGGAACAGGGATCTATGGCTACACCTTC.

Many counts were recorded for this clonotype. The genes are TRBV7-9 and TRBJ1-1; 12 bases are shared with TRBD1. The J segment lost 4 bases and the V segment lost 10 bases, leaving 10 bases of the junction unmatched. Germline V gene lookup returns CDR1 SEHNR and CDR2 FQNEAQ (reference sequence). This CDR3 is 15 amino acids long. The CDR3 is CATGTGGKGSTEAFF. The CDR3 DNA is TGTGCCACCGGGACAGGGGGCAAAGGAAGCACTGAAGCTTTCTTT.

CDR3 bases: TGCAGTGCTAGAACGACAGGGTCCTACGAGCAGTACGTC. Its protein is CSARTTGSYEQYV. V usage is TRBV20-1 and J usage is TRBJ2-7, with TRBD1 identical over 7 bases. The germline gives CDR1 DFQATT, CDR2 SNEGSKA (reference sequence). The length of the CDR3 is 13 residues. Unmatched junction bases numbered 2, after V lost 2 bases and J lost 1 base.

This clonotype was found a few times. The chain has TRBV4-1 and TRBJ1-1; D gene uncertain. The CDR3 is made up of 11 amino acids. With 2 bases removed from V and 7 bases from J, the gap between germline ends came to 5 bases. Germline CDR1 MGHRA, CDR2 YSYEKL. The CDR3, as DNA: TGCGCCAGCAGCCAAAGAAGTGAAGCTTTCTTT. As protein: CASSQRSEAFF.

This clonotype has only one observation. This chain links TRBV5-1 with TRBJ2-7; the match to TRBD2 covers 10 bases. The CDR3 totals 15 residues. CDR1 and CDR2 from the germline V gene are SGHRS and YFSETQ. The V and J ends lost 5 bases and 0 bases, in that order; junction bases with no gene match: 5. This chain's CDR3 is CASRPLAGDSYEQYV. The CDR3 DNA follows: TGCGCCAGCAGACCTCTAGCGGGGGACTCCTACGAGCAGTACGTC.

The rearrangement joins TRBV23-1 to TRBJ2-7; D uncertain. TRBV23-1 is placed among ORFs of uncertain function. The CDR3 is 15 residues long. Trimming shortened V by 3 bases and J by 2 bases, and 14 bases separated the two germline ends. CDR3 DNA sequence: TGCGCCAGCAGTCATCTTGAGGACGGAACCTACGAGCAGTACTTC. Translation gives CASSHLEDGTYEQYF.

This clonotype was found once. The chain uses TRBV7-6 and TRBJ2-2, with a weak D call TRBD1 (6 bases). Germline CDR1 reads SGHVS; CDR2 reads FNYEAQ. CDR3 length: 16 residues. Deletions cut 5 bases from V and 2 bases from J, with 15 bases between. The CDR3 bases are TGTGCCAGCAGCCAGAAGGACAGAGCAAACACCGGGGAGCTGTTTTTT. Its protein product is CASSQKDRANTGELFF. The variable domain in full, with the rest retrieved from reference TRBV7-6 and TRBJ2-2, is GAGVSQSPRYKVTKRGQDVALRCDPISGHVSLYWYRQALGQGPEFLTYFNYEAQQDKSGLPNDRFSAERPEGSISTLTIQRTEQRDSAMYRCASSQKDRANTGELFFGEGSRLTVL.

This clonotype has just a few counts. The rearrangement uses TRBV12-3 or TRBV12-4 and TRBJ2-1; the D gene is possibly TRBD2 (7 bases). V was pared by 6 bases and J by 9 bases, with 18 bases between. This CDR3 contains 14 residues. This chain's CDR3 is CASRGGGASGEQFF. In DNA form, the CDR3 reads TGTGCCAGCAGGGGTGGGGGGGCGTCTGGTGAGCAGTTCTTC.

The chain employs TRBV6-6 and TRBJ1-3; D remains ambiguous. This CDR3 has 15 residues. With 2 bases removed from V and 0 bases from J, the gap between germline ends came to 8 bases. Germline CDR1 and CDR2: MNHNY and SVGAGI (reference sequence). In DNA, the CDR3 is TGTGCCAGCAGTTACGACGACAACTCTGGAAACACCATATATTTT. Protein sequence: CASSYDDNSGNTIYF.

This clonotype was counted a single time. The chain links TRBV6-6 to TRBJ2-1; D possibly corresponds to TRBD1 (5 bases). The germline V and J ends were trimmed by 4 bases and 5 bases, with 15 bases remaining between them. The CDR3 is 15 residues long. Germline assignment: CDR1 MNHNY and CDR2 SVGAGI (reference sequence). Here the CDR3 reads CASSLSAGHNNEQFF. The CDR3 nucleotides are TGTGCCAGCAGTTTATCGGCAGGGCACAACAATGAGCAGTTCTTC.

The sample holds a few counts of this clonotype. The chain links TRBV4-1 to TRBJ1-2; 7 nucleotides align to TRBD1. V was pared by 4 bases and J by 7 bases, with 9 bases of the junction left unmatched. Germline V gene data show CDR1 as MGHRA and CDR2 as YSYEKL. The CDR3 contains 14 residues. DNA of the CDR3: TGCGCCAGCAGCCGTACCGAGGGGGCAGTTGGCTACACCTTC. Protein: CASSRTEGAVGYTF.

V is TRBV20-1 and J is TRBJ2-7; D not certain. Germline-derived CDR1 and CDR2 are DFQATT and SNEGSKA (reference sequence). V was cut by 3 bases and J by 3 bases, with 9 bases left in between. The CDR3 has 12 amino acids. The CDR3 DNA reads as TGCAGTGCTAGGAGCTCCTTCTACGAGCAGTACTTC. This sequence encodes CSARSSFYEQYF.

This clonotype was seen a few times. The chain combines TRBV6-5 with TRBJ2-5; possible D gene TRBD2, 5 bases. Per the germline V gene, CDR1 is MNHEY and CDR2 is SVGAGI. There are 14 residues in the CDR3. V dropped 5 bases and J dropped 2 bases, with 12 bases sitting between them. The CDR3 DNA follows: TGTGCCAGCAGTATGCAACTAGTTCAAGAGACCCAGTACTTC. Amino acid sequence: CASSMQLVQETQYF.

This clonotype was counted at least ten times. The chain uses TRBV12-5 and TRBJ1-2; D ambiguous. The CDR3 extends over 14 amino acids. V dropped 5 bases and J dropped 1 base, with 11 bases sitting between them. CDR1 is LGHNT, CDR2 FRNRAP, per germline. CDR3 sequence (DNA): TGTGCTAGTGGTGCCGGCCCCAGTAACTATGGCTACACCTTC. This translates into CASGAGPSNYGYTF. Using reference TRBV12-5 and TRBJ1-2 for the parts outside the CDR3, the full variable domain is DARVTQTPRHKVTEMGQEVTMRCQPILGHNTVFWYRQTMMQGLELLAYFRNRAPLDDSGMPKDRFSAEMPDATLATLKIQPSEPRDSAVYFCASGAGPSNYGYTFGSGTRLTVV.

V gene TRBV6-7 combines with J gene TRBJ2-5, with D tentatively TRBD1 (6 bases). TRBV6-7 qualifies as an ORF whose function is uncertain. V dropped 7 bases and J dropped 5 bases, with 20 bases sitting between them. The CDR3 is made up of 15 amino acids. The CDR3 reads CASTPVDRVTETQYF. The CDR3 DNA reads as TGTGCCAGCACCCCGGTGGACAGAGTAACGGAGACCCAGTACTTC.

This clonotype was counted ten times or more. The CDR3 reads CASSERRGAYEQYV. The CDR3 region has the DNA TGTGCCAGCAGCGAGCGTCGAGGGGCTTATGAGCAGTACGTC. The chain employs TRBV6-2 or TRBV6-3 and TRBJ2-7, with D possibly being TRBD1 or TRBD2 (5 bases each). Germline loops: CDR1 MNHEY, CDR2 SVGEGT. CDR3 length: 14 amino acids. The ends were cut back, 6 bases at V and 7 bases at J, with 19 bases in the middle.

The genes are TRBV5-6 and TRBJ2-7; 11 nucleotides line up with TRBD1. The V gene's germline CDR1 is SGHDT and CDR2 YYEEEE. Unmatched junction bases numbered 1, after V lost 0 bases and J lost 2 bases. There are 15 residues in the CDR3. The DNA for the CDR3 is TGTGCCAGCAGCTTGGGGACAGGGGGCGCCTACGAGCAGTACTTC. Its protein is CASSLGTGGAYEQYF.

The V and J genes are TRBV6-5 and TRBJ2-7; D perhaps matches TRBD1 (5 bases). Trimming cost V 6 bases and J 9 bases, with 21 bases left between them. Germline V gene lookup returns CDR1 MNHEY and CDR2 SVGAGI. The CDR3 is made up of 14 amino acids. The CDR3 reads CASSNDRGVRGQYF. The CDR3 region has the DNA TGTGCCAGCAGCAACGACAGAGGCGTTCGCGGGCAGTACTTC.

This clonotype appeared a few times. This chain connects TRBV28 to TRBJ2-3, with a tentative D call TRBD2 (5 bases). Deletions cut 5 bases from V and 4 bases from J, with 13 bases between. CDR3 length: 14 amino acids. Germline V gene data show CDR1 as MDHEN and CDR2 as SYDVKM. In DNA form, the CDR3 reads TGTGCCAGCAGTCTAGCCACTATTCCAGATACGCAGTATTTT. This gives the protein CASSLATIPDTQYF.

The genes are TRBV28 and TRBJ2-7, with D maybe TRBD1 (6 bases). Deletions cut 5 bases from V and 3 bases from J, with 20 bases between. There are 16 residues in the CDR3. Germline V CDR1 and CDR2: MDHEN, SYDVKM. CDR3 sequence reads: CASSTETGLRRYEQYV. The CDR3 DNA follows: TGTGCCAGCAGTACCGAAACAGGGCTAAGACGCTACGAGCAGTACGTC.

The chain couples TRBV7-8 to TRBJ1-5, with D perhaps TRBD1 (5 bases). Germline V gene data show CDR1 as SGHVS and CDR2 as FQNEAQ. The CDR3 extends over 17 amino acids. The V and J ends lost 4 bases and 1 base respectively, with 17 bases between them. For the CDR3, the DNA is TGTGCCAGCAGCTCGGGGGTCGGGGGAGAGAGCAATCAGCCCCAGCATTTT. This encodes CASSSGVGGESNQPQHF.

CDR3 protein: CASSLADRMNTEAFF. The CDR3 bases are TGTGCCAGCAGCTTAGCAGACAGAATGAACACTGAAGCTTTCTTT. V usage is TRBV7-9 and J usage is TRBJ1-1; D may be TRBD1 (5 bases). Germline loops: CDR1 SEHNR, CDR2 FQNEAQ (reference sequence). With 0 bases removed from V and 0 bases from J, the gap between germline ends came to 8 bases. The CDR3 length is 15 residues. The full variable domain, in which reference TRBV7-9 and TRBJ1-1 provide the parts outside the CDR3, is DTGVSQNPRHKITKRGQNVTFRCDPISEHNRLYWYRQTLGQGPEFLTYFQNEAQLEKSRLLSDRFSAERPKGSFSTLEIQRTEQGDSAMYLCASSLADRMNTEAFFGQGTRLTVV.

The J gene is TRBJ2-7, the V gene TRBV6-5, with a possible D match to TRBD2 (6 bases). V lost 5 bases, J lost 3 bases, and 14 bases lay in between. The CDR3 is made up of 14 amino acids. Germline V CDR1 and CDR2: MNHEY, SVGAGI. The CDR3 is CASSPGTSNYEQYV. The CDR3 nucleotides are TGTGCCAGCAGTCCCGGGACTTCTAACTACGAGCAGTACGTC.

The V call is TRBV7-9, the J call TRBJ2-1; no clear D gene. V was clipped by 10 bases and J by 1 base, with 5 bases between them. Per the germline V gene, CDR1 is SEHNR and CDR2 is FQNEAQ (reference sequence). CDR3 size: 11 residues. CDR3 residues: CATRSYNEQFF. In DNA form, the CDR3 reads TGTGCCACCCGATCCTACAATGAGCAGTTCTTC.